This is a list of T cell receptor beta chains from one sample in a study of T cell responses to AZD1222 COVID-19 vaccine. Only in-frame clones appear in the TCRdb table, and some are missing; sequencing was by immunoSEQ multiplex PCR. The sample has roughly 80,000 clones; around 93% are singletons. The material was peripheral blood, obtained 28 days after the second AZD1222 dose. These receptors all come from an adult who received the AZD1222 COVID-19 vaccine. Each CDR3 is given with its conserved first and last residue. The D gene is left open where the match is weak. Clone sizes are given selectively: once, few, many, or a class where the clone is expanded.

DNA: TGTGCCAGCAGTCCTACTAGGGACACAGATACGCAGTATTTT; CDR3: CASSPTRDTDTQYF; size: -; J: TRBJ2-3; V: TRBV28; D: -
DNA: TGTGCCAGTTCGTCGGTCGAGGGACTAGCGGGAGGGCCAACCATTAATACGCAGTATTTT; CDR3: CASSSVEGLAGGPTINTQYF; size: -; J: TRBJ2-3; V: TRBV28; D: TRBD2
DNA: TGTGCCAGCAGCTTATCCTCACTGCCGAGGACAGTCAAAAACATTCAGTACTTC; CDR3: CASSLSSLPRTVKNIQYF; size: -; J: TRBJ2-4; V: TRBV7-8; D: -
DNA: TGCGCCAGCAGCTTGACCCTCGGGACAGGGCTCTCCGAGCAGTACTTC; CDR3: CASSLTLGTGLSEQYF; size: -; J: TRBJ2-7; V: TRBV5-1; D: TRBD1
DNA: TGTGCCAGCGGGATTAGCCTTTACTATGGCTACACCTTC; CDR3: CASGISLYYGYTF; size: -; J: TRBJ1-2; V: TRBV12-3/TRBV12-4; D: -
DNA: TGTGCCAGCAGCTTAGCGGGGGGCTTGAGCTCCTATAATTCACCCCTCCACTTT; CDR3: CASSLAGGLSSYNSPLHF; size: -; J: TRBJ1-6; V: TRBV7-6; D: -
DNA: TGTGCCAGCTCACCTAGGGGGGCAACTAATGAAAAACTGTTTTTT; CDR3: CASSPRGATNEKLFF; size: -; J: TRBJ1-4; V: TRBV18; D: -
DNA: TGTGCCAGCAGGCCAGGATTCCGGGACTCTTACAATGAGCAGTTCTTC; CDR3: CASRPGFRDSYNEQFF; size: -; J: TRBJ2-1; V: TRBV27; D: -
DNA: TGTGCCTGGGGACTAGGGGGCGGGGAGCTGTTTTTT; CDR3: CAWGLGGGELFF; size: -; J: TRBJ2-2; V: TRBV30; D: -
DNA: TGTGCCAGCAGTGTAGGACCCGGCACCGGGGAGCTGTTTTTT; CDR3: CASSVGPGTGELFF; size: -; J: TRBJ2-2; V: TRBV2; D: -
DNA: TGTGCCAGCAGCCGGGACAGAGAAGAGACCCAGTACTTC; CDR3: CASSRDREETQYF; size: -; J: TRBJ2-5; V: TRBV7-8; D: TRBD1
DNA: TGTGCCAGTAGGAAACAGGGGAACACTGAAGCTTTCTTT; CDR3: CASRKQGNTEAFF; size: -; J: TRBJ1-1; V: TRBV19; D: -
DNA: TGTGCCAGCAGCCCGTATGGGAGCGGGAGAAACACAGATACGCAGTATTTT; CDR3: CASSPYGSGRNTDTQYF; size: -; J: TRBJ2-3; V: TRBV7-3; D: TRBD2
DNA: TGTGCCAGCAGTTACGAGGGGCAGTTCTATGGCTACACCTTC; CDR3: CASSYEGQFYGYTF; size: -; J: TRBJ1-2; V: TRBV6-6; D: -
DNA: TGTGCCTGGAGTGCCCGGACAGGGGGTCGGGGGACGCCCCAGCATTTT; CDR3: CAWSARTGGRGTPQHF; size: once; J: TRBJ1-5; V: TRBV30; D: TRBD1
DNA: TGTGCCAGCAGTTTATCGCCCGTTGCCCTCTACGAGCAGTACTTC; CDR3: CASSLSPVALYEQYF; size: -; J: TRBJ2-7; V: TRBV28; D: -
DNA: TGTGCCAGCAGTTTATTACCGCAAGCGCCCCAGCATTTT; CDR3: CASSLLPQAPQHF; size: -; J: TRBJ1-5; V: TRBV12-3/TRBV12-4; D: -
DNA: TGTGCCAGCAGTGAATGGGGACAAAGCAATCAGCCCCAGCATTTT; CDR3: CASSEWGQSNQPQHF; size: -; J: TRBJ1-5; V: TRBV6-1; D: -
DNA: TGTGCCAGCAGCCCGGGACGGATGAACACTGAAGCTTTCTTT; CDR3: CASSPGRMNTEAFF; size: -; J: TRBJ1-1; V: TRBV5-4; D: -
DNA: TGTGCCAGCAGCTTTGCCACAGTGACCTCCTACGAGCAGTACTTC; CDR3: CASSFATVTSYEQYF; size: -; J: TRBJ2-7; V: TRBV7-2; D: -
DNA: TGCAGCGTTGTTGCGGGAAACACAGATACGCAGTATTTT; CDR3: CSVVAGNTDTQYF; size: -; J: TRBJ2-3; V: TRBV29-1; D: -
DNA: TGTGCCAGCAGTGAGTGGGTCCAAGTGGCCACAGATACGCAGTATTTT; CDR3: CASSEWVQVATDTQYF; size: -; J: TRBJ2-3; V: TRBV7-9; D: -
DNA: TGTGCCAGCAGTTTGGGAGGGCCCTCGAATGAGCAGTTCTTC; CDR3: CASSLGGPSNEQFF; size: few; J: TRBJ2-1; V: TRBV7-3; D: TRBD2
DNA: TGTGCCACCAGTGGTTCTCTCGGGCTCGATCAGCCCCAGCATTTT; CDR3: CATSGSLGLDQPQHF; size: -; J: TRBJ1-5; V: TRBV24-1; D: -
DNA: TGTGCCAGCAGCCGTGGGGTTCTCGGGGGCGAGCAGTACTTC; CDR3: CASSRGVLGGEQYF; size: -; J: TRBJ2-7; V: TRBV6-5; D: -
DNA: TGCGCCAGCAGCCGGACTAACGAGCAGTTCTTC; CDR3: CASSRTNEQFF; size: -; J: TRBJ2-1; V: TRBV5-1; D: -
DNA: TGTGCCAGCAGCCAACCGGGACACCCAGCGGGAGGCTACACCTTC; CDR3: CASSQPGHPAGGYTF; size: once; J: TRBJ1-2; V: TRBV3-1/TRBV3-2; D: -
DNA: TGTGCCAGTAGTATTCTGGGATCGGGGCAGCCCCAGCATTTT; CDR3: CASSILGSGQPQHF; size: -; J: TRBJ1-5; V: TRBV19; D: -
DNA: TGTGCCAGTAGTATCGGACAGGGGGCCTACGAGCAGTACTTC; CDR3: CASSIGQGAYEQYF; size: -; J: TRBJ2-7; V: TRBV19; D: TRBD1
DNA: TGTGCCGTACAGGGTACGGCTGGAAACACCATATATTTT; CDR3: CAVQGTAGNTIYF; size: -; J: TRBJ1-3; V: TRBV10-3; D: -
DNA: TGTGCCAGCAGTGGGACGCGGCGGAACTATGGCTACACCTTC; CDR3: CASSGTRRNYGYTF; size: -; J: TRBJ1-2; V: TRBV28; D: -
DNA: TGTGCCAGCAGACGGATGTATGGCTACACCTTC; CDR3: CASRRMYGYTF; size: -; J: TRBJ1-2; V: TRBV6-5; D: -
DNA: TGTGCCAGCTCACCCAGGACTAGCGGGAGTACCTACGAGCAGTACTTC; CDR3: CASSPRTSGSTYEQYF; size: -; J: TRBJ2-7; V: TRBV18; D: TRBD2
DNA: TGTGCCAGCAGCGTAGCCCCACAGGTTAACTATGGCTACACCTTC; CDR3: CASSVAPQVNYGYTF; size: -; J: TRBJ1-2; V: TRBV9; D: -
DNA: TGTGCCAGCAGCTTCCGGACAGGGGGAGAGCAGTACTTC; CDR3: CASSFRTGGEQYF; size: -; J: TRBJ2-7; V: TRBV9; D: TRBD1
DNA: TGTGCCAGCTTGAACCTCCCGAACACTGAAGCTTTCTTT; CDR3: CASLNLPNTEAFF; size: -; J: TRBJ1-1; V: TRBV28; D: -
DNA: TGCGCCAGCAGCCAAGAGGTCCATACTTATAGCAATCAGCCCCAGCATTTT; CDR3: CASSQEVHTYSNQPQHF; size: -; J: TRBJ1-5; V: TRBV4-1; D: -
DNA: TGTGCCAGCAGCCCAACAAGTTTAGGCGAGACCCAGTACTTC; CDR3: CASSPTSLGETQYF; size: -; J: TRBJ2-5; V: TRBV7-3; D: -
DNA: TGTGCCACCAGCAGATTTGGAAACGGAAATTCACCCCTCCACTTT; CDR3: CATSRFGNGNSPLHF; size: -; J: TRBJ1-6; V: TRBV15; D: -
DNA: TGTGCCAGCACCCCGACGGGCCACTATGGCTACACCTTC; CDR3: CASTPTGHYGYTF; size: -; J: TRBJ1-2; V: TRBV7-9; D: -
DNA: TGTGCCAGCTCACCCCAGACAGGACCTGGAAACACCATATATTTT; CDR3: CASSPQTGPGNTIYF; size: -; J: TRBJ1-3; V: TRBV18; D: -
DNA: TGTGCCAGCAGTTTTCCAGGGGCTTCGGGGTCCTACGAGCAGTACTTC; CDR3: CASSFPGASGSYEQYF; size: -; J: TRBJ2-7; V: TRBV28; D: -
DNA: TGTGCCAGCAGCTTGGTGGGGCGCGGGGATTCACCCCTCCACTTT; CDR3: CASSLVGRGDSPLHF; size: -; J: TRBJ1-6; V: TRBV5-6; D: -
DNA: TGTGCCAGCAGTGCCCAAACTAGCGGGAGGTTACCTACGCTATATTACAATGAGCAGTTCTTC; CDR3: CASSAQTSGRLPTLYYNEQFF; size: few; J: TRBJ2-1; V: TRBV6-2/TRBV6-3; D: TRBD2
DNA: TGTGCCTGGAGTGGAGGAATTGAAGCTTTCTTT; CDR3: CAWSGGIEAFF; size: -; J: TRBJ1-1; V: TRBV30; D: -
DNA: TGTGCCACCACATTAAGGGGTGACAGGGATGGCTACACCTTC; CDR3: CATTLRGDRDGYTF; size: few; J: TRBJ1-2; V: TRBV19; D: TRBD1
DNA: TGTGCCAGCTCACCCGGGACTAGCGGGTTGGGCTCCTACGAGCAGTACTTC; CDR3: CASSPGTSGLGSYEQYF; size: -; J: TRBJ2-7; V: TRBV18; D: TRBD2
DNA: TGTGCCAGCAGCTTCGACCCCAGTCGGGAAAAACTGTTTTTT; CDR3: CASSFDPSREKLFF; size: -; J: TRBJ1-4; V: TRBV5-5; D: -
DNA: TGTGCATTGGGCCAGCTCGGCACTGAAGCTTTCTTT; CDR3: CALGQLGTEAFF; size: -; J: TRBJ1-1; V: TRBV28; D: -
DNA: TGTGCCAGCAGCTCGAGGGGGACTTTTGTCACCGGGGAGCTGTTTTTT; CDR3: CASSSRGTFVTGELFF; size: -; J: TRBJ2-2; V: TRBV7-2; D: -
DNA: TGTGCCAGCAGCTTAACGTCAGGGCGGGAGAAGGGGAATGAGCAGTTCTTC; CDR3: CASSLTSGREKGNEQFF; size: -; J: TRBJ2-1; V: TRBV7-3; D: TRBD2
DNA: TGCAGCGTTGGGGGGCAGGGGGAGACCCAGTACTTC; CDR3: CSVGGQGETQYF; size: -; J: TRBJ2-5; V: TRBV29-1; D: -
DNA: TGTGCCAGCAGCTTAGGAGGGCTCGGCAATCAGCCCCAGCATTTT; CDR3: CASSLGGLGNQPQHF; size: -; J: TRBJ1-5; V: TRBV11-2; D: -
DNA: TGTGCCAGCAGCTTTGGAGGGGCAGGAAGGGCCTACGAGCAGTACTTC; CDR3: CASSFGGAGRAYEQYF; size: once; J: TRBJ2-7; V: TRBV7-2; D: -
DNA: TGCGCCAGCACGAAAGATAGGACTGAAGCTTTCTTT; CDR3: CASTKDRTEAFF; size: -; J: TRBJ1-1; V: TRBV5-1; D: -
DNA: TGTGCCAGCAGCACCCCAGCGGGAAGTTACAATGAGCAGTTCTTC; CDR3: CASSTPAGSYNEQFF; size: -; J: TRBJ2-1; V: TRBV5-4; D: TRBD2
DNA: TGTGCCAGCAGCCCTTTTGGGGTGGAGACCCAGTACTTC; CDR3: CASSPFGVETQYF; size: -; J: TRBJ2-5; V: TRBV7-9; D: -
DNA: TGTGCCAGCAGTCTCGACAGGGTTGGTGGCTACACCTTC; CDR3: CASSLDRVGGYTF; size: -; J: TRBJ1-2; V: TRBV6-5; D: TRBD1
DNA: TGTGCCAGCAGTTTGACAGGGGATGGCTACACCTTC; CDR3: CASSLTGDGYTF; size: -; J: TRBJ1-2; V: TRBV28; D: TRBD1
DNA: TGTGCCAGCGGGCCGACTCGGGATACGCAGTATTTT; CDR3: CASGPTRDTQYF; size: -; J: TRBJ2-3; V: TRBV28; D: -